Below, 19 T cell receptor beta chains from the same sample are listed, as sequenced in a study of Graves' ophthalmopathy and Graves' hyperthyroidism. Amplification targeted the TCR beta CDR3 regions, with RNA transcripts as the source material. RT-PCR in the first round used HTBI primers; a second-round multiplex PCR followed. TCRdb redid the calling of the multiplex PCR reads with MiXCR, one entry per CDR3 protein. The table records about 740,000 distinct CDR3 sequences, approximately 40% of them present only once. Input material: peripheral blood. The source of these receptors is an adult man with Graves' ophthalmopathy.

This clonotype has just a few counts. J is TRBJ2-5 and V is TRBV20-1, with 8 bases matching TRBD2. The CDR3 spans 15 residues. J lost 0 bases, V lost 3 bases, and 6 bases had no gene match. The V gene's germline CDR1 is DFQATT and CDR2 SNEGSKA (reference sequence). The CDR3: CSASSQREYQETQYF. CDR3 sequence (DNA): TGCAGTGCTAGTTCCCAGCGGGAGTACCAAGAGACCCAGTACTTC.

This clonotype was recorded many times. The genes are TRBV15 and TRBJ1-2, with D possibly TRBD1 on 6 matching bases. Trimming removed 0 bases at V and 7 bases at J, with 9 bases between. The germline gives CDR1 LNHNV, CDR2 YYDKDF (reference sequence). The CDR3 loop spans 13 amino acids. CDR3 DNA: TGTGCCACCAGCAGAGATATCAGGGGTGGCTACACCTTC. Translation: CATSRDIRGGYTF.

The chain uses TRBV6-5 and TRBJ2-5, with a weak D call TRBD2 (6 bases). The germline CDR1 and CDR2 sequences are MNHEY and SVGAGI. V was trimmed by 1 base and J by 3 bases, leaving 12 bases between them. This CDR3 has 15 amino acids. The DNA of the CDR3 is TGTGCCAGCAGTTACTTAGGGAGGACTGAAGAGACCCAGTACTTC. It is translated as CASSYLGRTEETQYF.

This clonotype was observed many times. The V gene is TRBV25-1, the J gene TRBJ1-4; D call uncertain. The germline CDR1 and CDR2 sequences are MGHDK and SYGVNS. CDR3 length: 14 residues. The germline V and J ends were trimmed by 3 bases and 8 bases, with 13 bases remaining between them. This chain's CDR3 is CASSEGNIREKLFF. CDR3 sequence (DNA): TGTGCCAGCAGTGAGGGAAATATACGCGAAAAACTGTTTTTT. Full variable domain (outside the CDR3, taken from reference TRBV25-1 and TRBJ1-4): EADIYQTPRYLVIGTGKKITLECSQTMGHDKMYWYQQDPGMELHLIHYSYGVNSTEKGDLSSESTVSRIRTEHFPLTLESARPSHTSQYLCASSEGNIREKLFFGSGTQLSVL.

This clonotype was seen more than once but under ten times. This chain links TRBV20-1 with TRBJ2-7; 7 nucleotides line up with TRBD1. V was pared by 4 bases and J by 6 bases, with 0 bases of the junction left unmatched. This CDR3 has 10 residues. Germline CDR1 DFQATT, CDR2 SNEGSKA (reference sequence). Here the CDR3 DNA reads TGCAGTGCTAACAGGGGCGAGCAGTACTTC. Protein: CSANRGEQYF.

This clonotype has at least ten counts. The V and J genes are TRBV7-3 and TRBJ1-6; D might be TRBD1 (5 bases). CDR1 is SGHTA and CDR2 is FQGTGA in the germline V gene. The V and J ends lost 11 bases and 6 bases respectively, with 11 bases between them. This CDR3 region has 12 residues. CDR3 amino acids: CAVGTINSPLHF. The CDR3 region has the DNA TGTGCCGTAGGGACGATTAATTCACCCCTCCACTTT. Variable domain in full (rest from reference TRBV7-3 and TRBJ1-6): GAGVSQTPSNKVTEKGKYVELRCDPISGHTALYWYRQSLGQGPEFLIYFQGTGAADDSGLPNDRFFAVRPEGSVSTLKIQRTERGDSAVYLCAVGTINSPLHFGNGTRLTVT.

As to this clonotype: A much more abundant neighbour one base away suggests this may be a read error. The chain employs TRBV19 and TRBJ1-5; the match to TRBD1 covers 11 bases. The J segment lost 6 bases and the V segment lost 9 bases, leaving 4 bases of the junction unmatched. Germline V gene sequence: CDR1 LNHDA, CDR2 SQIVND (reference sequence). The CDR3 is 13 residues long. Here the CDR3 reads CASPDRGRQPQHF. In DNA form, the CDR3 reads TGTGCCAGCCCGGACAGGGGGCGTCAGCCCCAGCATTTT.

The gene calls are TRBV9 and TRBJ1-4, with D possibly matching TRBD1 (6 bases). CDR1 and CDR2 from the germline V gene are SGDLS and YYNGEE. Trimming took off 3 bases at V and 8 bases at J, with 14 bases between the two ends. The CDR3 extends over 14 amino acids. DNA of the CDR3: TGTGCCAGCAGCGCTACAGGGAGTGTGGAAAAACTGTTTTTT. Its translation: CASSATGSVEKLFF. The variable domain in full, completed from reference TRBV9 and TRBJ1-4, reads DSGVTQTPKHLITATGQRVTLRCSPRSGDLSVYWYQQSLDQGLQFLIQYYNGEERAKGNILERFSAQQFPDLHSELNLSSLELGDSALYFCASSATGSVEKLFFGSGTQLSVL.

With regard to this clonotype: The germline gene is not matched at one end of the junction; a read error may be the cause. The V call is TRBV10-3, the J call TRBJ2-7; TRBD1 agrees at 9 bases. Germline values: CDR1 ENHRY, CDR2 SYGVKD. CDR3 length: 14 residues. The chain's CDR3 is CASSDRTGANEQYF. Written as DNA, the CDR3 is TGTGCCAGCAGTGACAGGACAGGGGCCAACGAGCAGTACTTC.

V gene TRBV25-1 combines with J gene TRBJ2-2, with TRBD1 matching 7 bases. From germline, CDR1 is MGHDK and CDR2 SYGVNS. The V segment lost 4 bases and the J segment 4 bases; nucleotides outside the gene matches: 3. This CDR3 comprises 14 residues. In DNA form, the CDR3 reads TGTGCCAGCAGTGGGACAGGAACCACCGGGGAGCTGTTTTTT. Its protein product is CASSGTGTTGELFF. Combining the CDR3 with reference TRBV25-1 and TRBJ2-2 gives the whole variable domain EADIYQTPRYLVIGTGKKITLECSQTMGHDKMYWYQQDPGMELHLIHYSYGVNSTEKGDLSSESTVSRIRTEHFPLTLESARPSHTSQYLCASSGTGTTGELFFGEGSRLTVL.

This clonotype was counted many times. The chain has TRBV7-9 and TRBJ1-1; D gene unclear. Trimming removed 5 bases from V and 7 bases from J, with 5 bases in between. Germline V gene sequence: CDR1 SEHNR, CDR2 FQNEAQ (reference sequence). The CDR3 runs 10 residues. Here the CDR3 reads CASSGIEAFF. The CDR3 nucleotides read TGTGCCAGCAGCGGCATTGAAGCTTTCTTT. Full variable domain (remainder filled in from reference TRBV7-9 and TRBJ1-1): DTGVSQNPRHKITKRGQNVTFRCDPISEHNRLYWYRQTLGQGPEFLTYFQNEAQLEKSRLLSDRFSAERPKGSFSTLEIQRTEQGDSAMYLCASSGIEAFFGQGTRLTVV.

Concerning this clonotype: A junction end diverges from the germline sequence, so it may reflect a read error. J is TRBJ2-7 and V is TRBV5-5; the D gene is possibly TRBD2 (6 bases). Germline CDR1 is SGHKS and CDR2 is YYEKEE (reference sequence). This CDR3 contains 14 residues. The chain's CDR3 is CASSSGGDFYEQYF. In nucleotides, the CDR3 is TGCGCCAGCAGCTCCGGGGGAGACTTCTACGAGCAGTACTTC.

This clonotype was counted only a few times. Germline and junction disagree at one end, which may indicate a read error. The chain uses TRBV24-1 and TRBJ2-7, with TRBD1 matching 7 bases. This CDR3 comprises 15 residues. Germline V gene lookup returns CDR1 KGHDR and CDR2 SFDVKD. CDR3 amino acids: CASSLVPGQIYEQYF. Written as DNA, the CDR3 is TGTGCCAGCAGTCTGGTTCCGGGACAGATCTACGAGCAGTACTTC.

The chain combines TRBV19 with TRBJ1-1; TRBD1 matches 9 bases. The CDR3 has 14 residues. The junction had 9 bases not matched to a gene; V was cut back by 9 bases and J by 4 bases. Germline V CDR1 and CDR2: LNHDA, SQIVND (reference sequence). This chain's CDR3 is CASCGTGLSTEAFF. In DNA, the CDR3 is TGTGCCAGCTGCGGGACAGGGTTGAGCACTGAAGCTTTCTTT.

About this clonotype: This clone may be a read error of a much larger clone one base away. V gene TRBV29-1 combines with J gene TRBJ2-7; 9 bases line up with TRBD1. In germline, CDR1 is SQVTM, CDR2 ANQGSEA. Trimming cost V 4 bases and J 2 bases; bases outside gene matches: 9. CDR3 size: 15 residues. The DNA for the CDR3 is TGCAGCGTTGTGGAGAGGCGGACAGGGGCCTACGAGCAGTACTTC. This gives the protein CSVVERRTGAYEQYF.

V usage is TRBV19 and J usage is TRBJ2-3, with 7 bases that match TRBD2. V was pared by 6 bases and J by 1 base, with 7 bases of the junction left unmatched. Germline CDR1 and CDR2: LNHDA and SQIVND (reference sequence). The CDR3 extends over 15 amino acids. The CDR3 DNA sequence: TGTGCCAGTAGCGTTACTAGCGTCGGCACAGATACGCAGTATTTT. The encoded protein is CASSVTSVGTDTQYF.

A single count supports this clonotype. This chain connects TRBV7-9 to TRBJ1-2; D may be TRBD1 (5 bases). V was shortened by 1 base and J by 6 bases, with 15 bases between the two germline ends. There are 15 residues in the CDR3. From germline, CDR1 is SEHNR and CDR2 FQNEAQ (reference sequence). CDR3 protein: CASSLDGGQGDGYTF. The CDR3 region has the DNA TGTGCCAGCAGCTTAGATGGAGGCCAAGGGGATGGCTACACCTTC.

CDR3 residues: CASSLEGGSYNSPLHF. The CDR3 region has the DNA TGTGCCAGCAGCTTGGAAGGGGGATCCTATAATTCACCCCTCCACTTT. This chain connects TRBV5-5 to TRBJ1-6, with a possible D match to TRBD1 (6 bases). This CDR3 spans 16 amino acids. The germline V and J ends were trimmed by 0 bases and 1 base, with 8 bases remaining between them. Germline CDR1 is SGHKS and CDR2 is YYEKEE (reference sequence).

There are many counts of this clonotype. The rearrangement links TRBV24-1 to TRBJ1-2, with 10 bases fitting TRBD1. This CDR3 is built from 17 residues. Germline CDR1 is KGHDR and CDR2 is SFDVKD. The ends lost 3 bases at V and 2 bases at J; junction bases unmatched: 8. DNA of the CDR3: TGTGCCACCAGTGATACCGGGACAGGGGAGTGGAACTATGGCTACACCTTC. Protein sequence: CATSDTGTGEWNYGYTF.